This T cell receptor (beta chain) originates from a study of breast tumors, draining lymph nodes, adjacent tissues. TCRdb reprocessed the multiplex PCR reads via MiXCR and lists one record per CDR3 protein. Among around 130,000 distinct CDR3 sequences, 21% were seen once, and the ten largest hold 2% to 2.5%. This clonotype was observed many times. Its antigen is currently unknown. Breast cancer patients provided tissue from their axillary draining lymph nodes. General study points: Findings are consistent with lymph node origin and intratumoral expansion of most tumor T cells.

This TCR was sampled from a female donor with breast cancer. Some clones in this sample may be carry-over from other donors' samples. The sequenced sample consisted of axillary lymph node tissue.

The CDR3 region is CSARGTGWTSGRAGSYEQYF. CDR3 in DNA: TGCAGTGCTAGAGGGACAGGATGGACTAGCGGGAGGGCCGGGTCCTACGAGCAGTACTTC. The V and J genes are TRBV20-1 and TRBJ2-7, with 15 nucleotides matching TRBD2. CDR1 is DFQATT, CDR2 SNEGSKA, per germline (reference sequence). The V gene end was trimmed by 1 base and the J gene end by 1 base; junction bases not matched to a gene: 14. The CDR3 consists of 20 residues.